This T cell receptor beta chain was observed in a study of blood T cell repertoires in COVID-19. Profiled with immunoSEQ multiplex PCR; TCRdb holds only in-frame clones, not every one. The table lists 100,000 to 150,000 clones, about 90% of them singletons, with 7.5% to 9% in the top ten. CDR1 and CDR2 (germline): MDHEN, SYDVKM. Trimming stripped 6 bases from V and 5 bases from J, with 13 bases between. The length of the CDR3 is 14 residues. This sequence joins TRBV28 and TRBJ1-4; D perhaps matches TRBD1 (6 bases). This receptor was taken from an older man who had recovered from COVID-19. Sequencing was carried out using peripheral blood. This chain's CDR3 is CASREGHRNEKLFF. Written as DNA, the CDR3 is TGTGCCAGCAGAGAGGGACACAGAAATGAAAAACTGTTTTTT.